The 20 T cell receptor beta chains listed next were all sequenced from one sample in a study of cytomegalovirus exposure and HLA in healthy donors (dated by TCRdb to 2015 to 2018). The library was made by the immunoSEQ multiplex PCR assay. The multiplex PCR relied on a mix of 60 forward primers for TCR Vbeta segments and 13 reverse primers for TCR Jbeta segments. Imported from immuneACCESS, the table was reduced by TCRdb to in-frame sequences with V and J called. These copies leave out some clones; in studies compared against another copy, an unresolved V gene accounts for under half, and the cause of the remainder is not known. The sample has roughly 90,000 clones on record, over 80% of them singletons. The ten largest clones represent around 2.5% of the sample. Input material: PBMCs. Every receptor here comes from a man between 18 and 29 years old in good health and CMV-seronegative.

The chain uses TRBV29-1 and TRBJ2-7; 10 bases align to TRBD1. CDR1 and CDR2 from the germline V gene are SQVTM and ANQGSEA. V was pared by 5 bases and J by 6 bases, with 4 bases of the junction left unmatched. The length of the CDR3 is 12 residues. Here the CDR3 reads CSVRQGASEQYF. Here the CDR3 DNA reads TGCAGCGTTAGACAGGGGGCTTCCGAGCAGTACTTC.

The chain links TRBV7-2 to TRBJ2-5, with D perhaps matching TRBD1 (6 bases). Gene TRBJ2-7 matches the end of the DNA better, so the J call may be wrong. Germline V lookup: CDR1 SGHTA, CDR2 FQGNSA. CDR3 length: 15 amino acids. CDR3 nucleotides: TGTGCCAGCAGCCGGTCTGGAAACAGGGACTACGAGCAGTACTTC. Translation gives CASSRSGNRDYEQYF.

V gene TRBV6-1 combines with J gene TRBJ1-1, with D perhaps matching TRBD1 (5 bases). The germline V gene encodes CDR1 MNHNS and CDR2 SASEGT. The V and J ends lost 4 bases and 6 bases respectively, with 12 bases between them. CDR3 length equals 13 residues. CDR3 bases: TGTGCCAGCAGTGTCGAGGGACTGGCTGAAGCTTTCTTT. Residues: CASSVEGLAEAFF.

V is TRBV7-6 and J is TRBJ1-6; 9 bases are a match to TRBD1. V shed 4 bases, J shed 10 bases, and the junction held 8 bases outside the gene matches. Germline CDR1 SGHVS, CDR2 FNYEAQ. This CDR3 contains 15 residues. The DNA for the CDR3 is TGTGCCAGCAGCTCGGACAGGGGCGGTGGCTCACCCCTCCACTTT. It is translated as CASSSDRGGGSPLHF.

J is TRBJ2-7 and V is TRBV28; the match to TRBD1 covers 10 bases. The CDR3 is 15 amino acids. V lost 5 bases to trimming and J lost 6 bases; unmatched junction nucleotides: 10. The germline V gene has CDR1 MDHEN and CDR2 SYDVKM. This CDR3 reads CASSLLSRDRGEQYF. CDR3 in DNA: TGTGCCAGCAGTCTCTTGTCCCGGGACAGGGGCGAGCAGTACTTC.

The chain uses TRBV28 and TRBJ2-1; TRBD2 matches at 8 bases. With 5 bases clipped from V and 2 bases from J, the junction kept 2 bases outside the gene matches. The germline gives CDR1 MDHEN, CDR2 SYDVKM. The CDR3 is 14 amino acids. The CDR3 reads CASSTGGAYNEQFF. In nucleotides, the CDR3 is TGTGCCAGCAGTACCGGGGGGGCCTACAATGAGCAGTTCTTC.

V gene TRBV19 combines with J gene TRBJ2-7; 10 bases are shared with TRBD1. V lost 7 bases, J lost 6 bases, and 9 bases stayed unmatched. Germline assignment: CDR1 LNHDA and CDR2 SQIVND (reference sequence). The CDR3 spans 14 residues. CDR3 DNA: TGTGCCAGTACCCGGGACAGGGGTTTGTCCGAGCAGTACTTC. Its protein is CASTRDRGLSEQYF. Variable domain in full (rest from reference TRBV19 and TRBJ2-7): DGGITQSPKYLFRKEGQNVTLSCEQNLNHDAMYWYRQDPGQGLRLIYYSQIVNDFQKGDIAEGYSVSREKKESFPLTVTSAQKNPTAFYLCASTRDRGLSEQYFGPGTRLTVT.

The V and J genes are TRBV10-3 and TRBJ1-4; the D is unclear. The germline gives CDR1 ENHRY, CDR2 SYGVKD. Trimming cost V 5 bases and J 3 bases, with 10 bases left between them. The CDR3 has 14 residues. This CDR3 is CAISTDKPNEKLFF. In nucleotides, the CDR3 is TGTGCCATCAGTACCGACAAGCCTAATGAAAAACTGTTTTTT.

The genes are TRBV29-1 and TRBJ2-1, with 11 nucleotides matching TRBD2. Germline loops: CDR1 SQVTM, CDR2 ANQGSEA. With 7 bases clipped from V and 4 bases from J, the junction kept 9 bases outside the gene matches. The CDR3 spans 15 residues. Written as DNA, the CDR3 is TGCAGCGGAAAACTAGCGGGAGTTTCTTACAATGAGCAGTTCTTC. This encodes CSGKLAGVSYNEQFF.

The table lists this clone with a count of one. The rearrangement links TRBV4-3 to TRBJ2-3; 10 nucleotides line up with TRBD2. Germline CDR1 LGHNA, CDR2 YSLEER. The CDR3 runs 16 residues. With V trimmed by 4 bases and J by 4 bases, 8 bases remained unmatched. CDR3 nucleotides: TGCGCCAGCAGCCCAACAAGCGGGAGGGCATCAGATACGCAGTATTTT. It specifies CASSPTSGRASDTQYF.

The chain links TRBV19 to TRBJ2-7, with unresolved D. V gave up 5 bases and J gave up 0 bases, with 17 bases separating them. The germline CDR1 and CDR2 sequences are LNHDA and SQIVND (reference sequence). The CDR3 extends over 16 amino acids. This chain's CDR3 is CASSPDGQVSSYEQYF. CDR3 in DNA: TGTGCCAGTAGTCCCGACGGCCAGGTGAGCTCCTACGAGCAGTACTTC.

The J gene is TRBJ1-4, the V gene TRBV6-5, with 7 bases lining up with TRBD1. The germline CDR1 and CDR2 sequences are MNHEY and SVGAGI. This CDR3 spans 15 amino acids. The trim removed 6 bases at V and 8 bases at J, leaving 12 bases unmatched. CDR3 nucleotides: TGTGCCAGCAGACGGGACAGCGGACAGCCCGAAAAACTGTTTTTT. Protein: CASRRDSGQPEKLFF.

V usage is TRBV6-5 and J usage is TRBJ2-3; D perhaps matches TRBD2 (5 bases). V was clipped by 8 bases and J by 0 bases, with 9 bases between them. Germline assignment: CDR1 MNHEY and CDR2 SVGAGI. The CDR3 runs 13 residues. The CDR3 is CASRRDSTDTQYF. The CDR3, as DNA: TGTGCCAGCCGCCGGGATAGCACAGATACGCAGTATTTT.

The CDR3 DNA sequence: TGTGCCAGCAGCTTGGCGGGAGGCTCCTACGAGCAGTACTTC. Translation: CASSLAGGSYEQYF. The chain recombines TRBV5-4 with TRBJ2-7; 7 bases are a match to TRBD2. CDR1 is SGHNT, CDR2 YYREEE, per germline (reference sequence). With V trimmed by 0 bases and J by 0 bases, 0 bases remained unmatched. The CDR3 spans 14 residues.

The genes are TRBV28 and TRBJ1-2; D is unclear. This CDR3 has 14 residues. V was cut by 5 bases and J by 4 bases, with 14 bases left in between. Looked up from germline, CDR1 is MDHEN and CDR2 is SYDVKM. This chain's CDR3 is CASSLDTVGYGYTF. The CDR3 coding sequence is TGTGCCAGCAGTCTTGACACGGTGGGCTATGGCTACACCTTC.

J is TRBJ2-7 and V is TRBV5-1, with TRBD2 as a possible D gene (6 bases). The CDR3 is 15 amino acids. CDR1 and CDR2 (germline): SGHRS, YFSETQ. Trimming took 4 bases from V and 2 from J, leaving 16 bases between them. In DNA form, the CDR3 reads TGCGCCAGCAGCGCCACCGGGAGCAGGACCTACGAGCAGTACTTC. It is translated as CASSATGSRTYEQYF.

The chain carries TRBV28 and TRBJ1-3; D call uncertain. Per the germline V gene, CDR1 is MDHEN and CDR2 is SYDVKM. CDR3 length: 14 amino acids. V was pared by 8 bases and J by 0 bases, with 11 bases between. CDR3 coding DNA: TGTGCCAGCGGGCAGCCGCCCTCTGGAAACACCATATATTTT. Its translation is CASGQPPSGNTIYF.

The chain uses TRBV7-9 and TRBJ1-4; TRBD1 matches at 7 bases. CDR3 length: 16 residues. Germline values: CDR1 SEHNR, CDR2 FQNEAQ (reference sequence). V lost 7 bases, J lost 8 bases, and 16 bases stayed unmatched. DNA for the CDR3: TGTGCCAGCACCATCGCTAGGGGGACAGAGGGGGAAAAACTGTTTTTT. Translation gives CASTIARGTEGEKLFF.

This rearrangement joins TRBV5-1 to TRBJ2-7; TRBD2 matches at 9 bases. Trimming took 2 bases from V and 1 from J; bases not matched to a gene: 4. CDR3 length equals 15 residues. Germline V gene data show CDR1 as SGHRS and CDR2 as YFSETQ. CDR3 nucleotide sequence: TGCGCCAGCAGCTTATTAGCGGGAGTATCCTACGAGCAGTACTTC. Amino acids: CASSLLAGVSYEQYF.

The genes are TRBV28 and TRBJ2-7; TRBD2 might be the D (5 bases). Germline CDR1 is MDHEN and CDR2 is SYDVKM. CDR3 size: 16 residues. V was clipped by 6 bases and J by 7 bases, with 25 bases between them. CDR3 in DNA: TGTGCCAGCAGAGAGCCCCAGACGAGGGAGTCCCATGAGCAGTACTTC. As protein: CASREPQTRESHEQYF.